These 12 T cell receptor beta chains came from one sample sequenced in a study of beta chain features in type 1 diabetes. Study-level results: Type 1 diabetes patients had TCRB CDR3s that were shorter (moderately but significantly so) in all four CD4+ subsets.

These receptors lack a known antigen. All of the isolated RNA was reverse transcribed, so expressed TCRB transcripts were sequenced. Only in-frame clones appear in the TCRdb table, and some are missing; sequencing was by immunoSEQ multiplex PCR. The sample holds more than 300,000 clones; roughly an eighth are singletons and the top ten take over 0.008%. Material: naive CD4+ T cells from blood. The source is a woman younger than 30 with type 1 diabetes.

The chain uses TRBV4-1 and TRBJ2-1, with 7 bases matching TRBD2. J gave up 2 bases and V 2 bases, and 6 bases lay outside the gene matches. This CDR3 has 16 amino acids. Germline V gives CDR1 MGHRA, CDR2 YSYEKL. The chain's CDR3 is CASSQSSGAAYNEQFF. The CDR3 DNA sequence: TGCGCCAGCAGCCAATCTAGCGGAGCCGCCTACAATGAGCAGTTCTTC.

This clone has more than one count but fewer than ten. The chain combines TRBV29-1 with TRBJ2-1; D remains unclear. With 6 bases removed from V and 4 bases from J, the gap between germline ends came to 7 bases. The CDR3 covers 11 residues. Germline V gives CDR1 SQVTM, CDR2 ANQGSEA. CDR3 coding DNA: TGCAGCGTGGCCCAATACAATGAGCAGTTCTTC. This gives the protein CSVAQYNEQFF.

This clone has just a few counts. The chain employs TRBV27 and TRBJ1-2; D unresolved. The CDR3 loop spans 14 amino acids. V was trimmed by 7 bases and J by 7 bases, leaving 19 bases between them. The germline CDR1 and CDR2 sequences are MNHEY and SMNVEV (reference sequence). The CDR3, as DNA: TGTGCCAGCATGGAAGAGGGCGCGGTGGGTGGCTACACCTTC. It codes for CASMEEGAVGGYTF.

The chain uses TRBV5-4 and TRBJ1-2; TRBD1 agrees at 10 bases. V lost 7 bases and J lost 8; bases outside the gene matches: 11. Germline loops: CDR1 SGHNT, CDR2 YYREEE (reference sequence). The CDR3 length is 14 residues. CDR3 region: CASWRGGQGRGYTF. The CDR3 DNA follows: TGTGCCAGCTGGAGGGGGGGACAGGGGAGAGGCTACACCTTC.

The chain joins TRBV7-9 to TRBJ2-1, with a tentative D call TRBD1 (5 bases). V was trimmed by 8 bases and J by 4 bases, leaving 12 bases between them. This CDR3 spans 13 amino acids. Germline V gene lookup returns CDR1 SEHNR and CDR2 FQNEAQ (reference sequence). The CDR3 nucleotides are TGTGCCAGCCGACAGCAACAATACAATGAGCAGTTCTTC. Translation: CASRQQQYNEQFF.

This clone was found a few times. The rearrangement uses TRBV9 and TRBJ2-3; D gene uncertain. CDR3 size: 14 residues. The V gene lost 1 base and the J gene lost 6 bases, with 12 bases spanning the gap. From germline, CDR1 is SGDLS and CDR2 YYNGEE. CDR3 in amino acids: CASSVSGFGDTQYF. CDR3 DNA sequence: TGTGCCAGCAGCGTATCCGGGTTTGGGGATACGCAGTATTTT.

This clone was detected only a few times. The V gene is TRBV7-3, the J gene TRBJ2-4; TRBD1 is a possible D gene (5 bases). The V end lost 0 bases, the J end lost 6 bases, and 9 bases lay between the germline ends. The CDR3 extends over 14 amino acids. From germline, CDR1 is SGHTA and CDR2 FQGTGA. CDR3 amino acids: CASSLTPGSNIQYF. The CDR3 DNA sequence: TGTGCCAGCAGCTTAACACCAGGGTCAAACATTCAGTACTTC.

V and J are TRBV5-1 and TRBJ2-7; D possibly corresponds to TRBD1 (6 bases). The CDR3 runs 14 residues. Trimming shortened V by 4 bases and J by 2 bases, and 13 bases separated the two germline ends. Germline V CDR1 and CDR2: SGHRS, YFSETQ. This chain's CDR3 is CASSRPQGPYEQYF. The DNA of the CDR3 is TGCGCCAGCAGCCGACCACAGGGTCCCTACGAGCAGTACTTC.

This clone has only a few counts. The V and J genes are TRBV7-2 and TRBJ2-3; TRBD2 agrees at 11 bases. The CDR3 spans 15 residues. Germline-derived CDR1 and CDR2 are SGHTA and FQGNSA. Unmatched junction bases numbered 7, after V lost 5 bases and J lost 6 bases. CDR3 region: CASSDVSGGVDTQYF. As DNA, the CDR3 is TGTGCCAGCAGCGACGTTAGCGGGGGGGTGGATACGCAGTATTTT. Full variable domain (outside the CDR3, taken from reference TRBV7-2 and TRBJ2-3): GAGVSQSPSNKVTEKGKDVELRCDPISGHTALYWYRQSLGQGLEFLIYFQGNSAPDKSGLPSDRFSAERTGGSVSTLTIQRTQQEDSAVYLCASSDVSGGVDTQYFGPGTRLTVL.

This clone has just a few counts. The chain employs TRBV18 and TRBJ2-5, with unresolved D. CDR1 and CDR2 from the germline V gene are KGHSH and LQKENI. CDR3 length: 13 amino acids. V was trimmed by 3 bases and J by 0 bases, leaving 5 bases between them. CDR3 DNA sequence: TGTGCCAGCTCACCGCAGAACCAAGAGACCCAGTACTTC. Its translation is CASSPQNQETQYF.

Concerning this clone itself: A read error may produce the germline difference seen at one junction end. The chain has TRBV29-1 and TRBJ1-1; 8 bases agree with TRBD1. This CDR3 has 12 residues. Germline CDR1 and CDR2: SQVTM and ANQGSEA. The CDR3 sequence: CSVEASSRDRRF. As DNA, the CDR3 is TGCAGCGTTGAAGCCTCCTCCCGGGACAGGAGATTT.

V and J are TRBV5-1 and TRBJ2-7, with D perhaps TRBD1 (5 bases). V was trimmed by 0 bases and J by 2 bases, leaving 12 bases between them. This CDR3 is 15 amino acids long. Germline V CDR1 and CDR2: SGHRS, YFSETQ. CDR3 in DNA: TGCGCCAGCAGCTTGGCCATCTACAGGACCTACGAGCAGTACTTC. Residues: CASSLAIYRTYEQYF.